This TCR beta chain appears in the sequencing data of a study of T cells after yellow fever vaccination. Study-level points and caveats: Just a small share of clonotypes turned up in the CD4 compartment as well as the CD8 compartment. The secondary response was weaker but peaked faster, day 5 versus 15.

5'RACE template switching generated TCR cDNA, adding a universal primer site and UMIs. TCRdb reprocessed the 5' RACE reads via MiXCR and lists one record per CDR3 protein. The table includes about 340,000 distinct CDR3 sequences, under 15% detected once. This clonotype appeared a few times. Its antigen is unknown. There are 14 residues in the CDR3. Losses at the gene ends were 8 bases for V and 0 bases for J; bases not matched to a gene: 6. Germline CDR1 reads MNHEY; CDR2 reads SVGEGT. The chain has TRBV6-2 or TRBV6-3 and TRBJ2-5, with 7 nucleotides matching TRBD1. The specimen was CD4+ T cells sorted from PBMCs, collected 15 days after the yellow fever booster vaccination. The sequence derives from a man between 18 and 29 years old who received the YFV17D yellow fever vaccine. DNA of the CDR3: TGTGCCAGCCCACCAGGGGGTTACCAAGAGACCCAGTACTTC. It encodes CASPPGGYQETQYF.